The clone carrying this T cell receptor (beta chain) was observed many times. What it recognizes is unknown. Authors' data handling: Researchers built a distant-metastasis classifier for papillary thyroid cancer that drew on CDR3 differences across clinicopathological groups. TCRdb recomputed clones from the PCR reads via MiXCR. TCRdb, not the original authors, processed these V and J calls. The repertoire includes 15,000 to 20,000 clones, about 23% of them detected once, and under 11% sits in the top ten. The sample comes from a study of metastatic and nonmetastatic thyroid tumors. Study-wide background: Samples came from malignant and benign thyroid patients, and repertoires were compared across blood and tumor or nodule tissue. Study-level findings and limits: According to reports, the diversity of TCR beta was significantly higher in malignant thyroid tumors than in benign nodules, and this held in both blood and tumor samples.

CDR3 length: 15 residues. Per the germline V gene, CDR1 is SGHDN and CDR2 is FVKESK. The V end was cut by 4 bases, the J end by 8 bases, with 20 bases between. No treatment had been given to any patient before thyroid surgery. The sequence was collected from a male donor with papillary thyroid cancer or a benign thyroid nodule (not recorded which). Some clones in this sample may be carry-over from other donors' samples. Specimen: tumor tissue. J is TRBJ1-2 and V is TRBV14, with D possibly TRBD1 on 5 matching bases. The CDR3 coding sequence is TGTGCCAGCAGCCCCCTCGGGGCAGGCGTCGGAGGCTACACCTTC. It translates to CASSPLGAGVGGYTF. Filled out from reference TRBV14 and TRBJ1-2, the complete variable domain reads EAGVTQFPSHSVIEKGQTVTLRCDPISGHDNLYWYRRVMGKEIKFLLHFVKESKQDESGMPNNRFLAERTGGTYSTLKVQPAELEDSGVYFCASSPLGAGVGGYTFGSGTRLTVV.